This TCR beta chain stems from a study of T cell responses to AZD1222 COVID-19 vaccine. Findings and limits, study-wide: Only five or six AZD1222 recipients tested seropositive at baseline. Spike-specific TCR depth and breadth grew after two AZD1222 doses.

Profiling relied on immunoSEQ multiplex PCR, and the TCRdb table lists in-frame clones only, not all of them. The table records fewer than 150,000 clones, approximately 90% of them present only once. Comments on this clone: The antigen remains unidentified.

Germline CDR1 SGHRS, CDR2 YFSETQ. Between the trimmed V and J ends, which lost 5 bases and 9 bases, there was a span of 20 bases. The CDR3 runs to 14 residues. The sequenced sample was peripheral blood, obtained 28 days after the second AZD1222 dose. J is TRBJ2-5 and V is TRBV5-1; D is unclear. The TCR sequence derives from an adult who received the AZD1222 COVID-19 vaccine. The CDR3 sequence is CASRPGPIAEPQYF. The CDR3 DNA reads TGCGCCAGCAGACCCGGGCCGATCGCGGAACCCCAGTACTTC.